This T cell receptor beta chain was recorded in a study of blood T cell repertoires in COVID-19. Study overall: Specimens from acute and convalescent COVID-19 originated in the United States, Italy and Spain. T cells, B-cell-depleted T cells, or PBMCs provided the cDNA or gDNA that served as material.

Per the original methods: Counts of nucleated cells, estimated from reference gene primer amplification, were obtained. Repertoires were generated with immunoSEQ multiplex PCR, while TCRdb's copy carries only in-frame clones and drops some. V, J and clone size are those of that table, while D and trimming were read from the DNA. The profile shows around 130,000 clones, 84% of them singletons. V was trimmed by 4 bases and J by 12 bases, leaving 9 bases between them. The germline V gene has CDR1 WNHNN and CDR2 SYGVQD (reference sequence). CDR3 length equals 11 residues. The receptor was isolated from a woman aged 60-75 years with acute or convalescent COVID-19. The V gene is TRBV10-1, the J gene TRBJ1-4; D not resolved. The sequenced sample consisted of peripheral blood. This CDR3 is CASSVAIELFF. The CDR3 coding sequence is TGCGCCAGCAGTGTAGCGATAGAACTGTTTTTT.